These 9 T cell receptor beta chains came from one sample sequenced in a study of T cells of healthy individuals. TCRdb re-called the 5' RACE reads through MiXCR, storing one row per CDR3 protein. The repertoire consists of about 100,000 distinct CDR3 sequences, with 15% to 20% occurring once and the leading ten covering roughly 6.1%. These receptors were taken from a human donor in good health.

In its sample, this clonotype was seen a few times. This chain links TRBV4-3 with TRBJ2-3; TRBD2 agrees at 8 bases. The CDR3 covers 18 residues. The V gene end was trimmed by 4 bases and the J gene end by 3 bases; junction bases not matched to a gene: 15. The germline V gene has CDR1 LGHNA and CDR2 YSLEER. The CDR3 loop is CASSPQGGGSRRTDTQYF. CDR3 nucleotide sequence: TGCGCCAGCAGCCCCCAGGGCGGGGGGTCACGGAGGACAGATACGCAGTATTTT.

The chain links TRBV21-1 to TRBJ2-3; the table's TRBD2 call for D was not verified on the DNA. TRBV21-1 counts as a pseudogene. The CDR3 loop spans 18 amino acids. CDR3 in amino acids: CASSKETSGAFGTDTQYF. The CDR3 DNA follows: TGTGCCAGCAGCAAAGAAACTAGCGGGGCCTTCGGCACAGATACGCAGTATTTT.

This clonotype was detected many times. This sequence joins TRBV6-2 or TRBV6-3 and TRBJ1-5; unclear D gene. Trimming removed 6 bases from V and 5 bases from J, with 14 bases in between. The CDR3 loop spans 14 amino acids. The germline CDR1 and CDR2 sequences are MNHEY and SVGEGT. CDR3 in DNA: TGTGCCAGCAGCCCGAGTACAAGATATCAGCCCCAGCATTTT. Encoded protein: CASSPSTRYQPQHF.

This chain joins TRBV29-1 and TRBJ2-4, with no clear D. Trimming shortened V by 7 bases and J by 5 bases, and 18 bases separated the two germline ends. Germline CDR1 and CDR2: SQVTM and ANQGSEA. The CDR3 runs 14 residues. In DNA form, the CDR3 reads TGCAGCGCAACCCTGGGGTCCGGCCAAAACATTCAGTACTTC. This codes for CSATLGSGQNIQYF.

This clonotype was seen ten or more times. V and J are TRBV4-3 and TRBJ2-2, with TRBD2 as a possible D gene (5 bases). Germline V gene data show CDR1 as LGHNA and CDR2 as YSLEER. Deletions cut 1 base from V and 1 base from J, with 10 bases between. The CDR3 length is 16 residues. CDR3: CASSQVVDWNTGELFF. The CDR3, as DNA: TGCGCCAGCAGCCAAGTGGTGGACTGGAACACCGGGGAGCTGTTTTTT.

This sequence joins TRBV7-2 and TRBJ1-1, with TRBD1 matching 8 bases. With 3 bases clipped from V and 7 bases from J, the junction kept 7 bases outside the gene matches. This CDR3 spans 14 amino acids. The V gene's germline CDR1 is SGHTA and CDR2 FQGNSA. CDR3 in amino acids: CASSFRQGTIEAFF. CDR3 in DNA: TGTGCCAGCAGCTTTCGACAGGGGACGATTGAAGCTTTCTTT.

This clonotype was counted at least ten times. The gene calls are TRBV20-1 and TRBJ1-1; a weak D match, TRBD1 (5 bases). Trimming took off 0 bases at V and 7 bases at J, with 15 bases between the two ends. Germline values: CDR1 DFQATT, CDR2 SNEGSKA (reference sequence). The CDR3 runs 14 residues. The CDR3 DNA reads as TGCAGTGCTAGAGATCTAGGCAGGGAGGATGAAGCTTTCTTT. Protein sequence: CSARDLGREDEAFF.

The chain combines TRBV6-5 with TRBJ1-2; tentative D call: TRBD1 (5 bases). The V gene lost 5 bases and the J gene lost 7 bases, with 17 bases spanning the gap. This CDR3 is 14 amino acids long. Germline lookup yields CDR1 MNHEY and CDR2 SVGAGI. CDR3 nucleotide sequence: TGTGCCAGCAGTCTCCGGGCCCTAAGGGGTGGCTACACCTTC. It is translated as CASSLRALRGGYTF.

This sequence joins TRBV5-1 and TRBJ1-1; a weak D match, TRBD1 (5 bases). The CDR3 spans 14 residues. V dropped 0 bases and J dropped 10 bases, with 16 bases sitting between them. The germline V gene encodes CDR1 SGHRS and CDR2 YFSETQ. The CDR3 bases are TGCGCCAGCAGCTTGGCCCAGGGAGAGGTGGCAGCTTTCTTT. This translates into CASSLAQGEVAAFF.